One and the same sample provided the 11 T cell receptor beta chains below, sequenced in a study of blood T cell repertoires in COVID-19. The repertoire was sequenced with immunoSEQ multiplex PCR; TCRdb's copy has only in-frame clones and lacks some. The table has about 250,000 clones, approximately 90% seen once; the top ten hold 2% to 3%. Sequenced: PBMCs or T cells enriched from blood (not recorded which). These receptors originate from a woman aged 25 to 45 with acute COVID-19.

This clone has only a few counts. The rearrangement uses TRBV7-9 and TRBJ1-2; 7 bases are a match to TRBD1. Germline-derived CDR1 and CDR2 are SEHNR and FQNEAQ (reference sequence). The V segment lost 1 base and the J segment 6 bases; nucleotides outside the gene matches: 8. CDR3 length equals 15 residues. The CDR3 region has the DNA TGTGCCAGCAGCTTAGGAGACAGGGACCCTAATGGCTACACCTTC. As protein: CASSLGDRDPNGYTF.

This chain uses TRBV5-1 with TRBJ1-1; D not resolved. The CDR3 covers 15 residues. Germline V lookup: CDR1 SGHRS, CDR2 YFSETQ. V was shortened by 6 bases and J by 1 base, with 16 bases between the two germline ends. Here the CDR3 reads CASTPFAGSNTEAFF. The DNA of the CDR3 is TGCGCCAGCACCCCTTTTGCGGGTTCGAACACTGAAGCTTTCTTT.

The count of this clone is one. This rearrangement joins TRBV11-3 to TRBJ2-3; the D gene is possibly TRBD2 (6 bases). Germline V gene sequence: CDR1 SGHNT, CDR2 YENEEA. The V gene lost 5 bases and the J gene lost 6 bases, with 12 bases spanning the gap. The CDR3 contains 13 residues. The CDR3 sequence: CASSAGTSDTQYF. The CDR3 nucleotides are TGTGCCAGCAGCGCGGGGACTTCTGATACGCAGTATTTT.

The chain uses TRBV9 and TRBJ1-2; TRBD1 matches at 7 bases. With 2 bases clipped from V and 6 bases from J, the junction kept 10 bases outside the gene matches. The CDR3 runs to 15 residues. Germline CDR1 and CDR2: SGDLS and YYNGEE. CDR3 sequence (DNA): TGTGCCAGCAGCGTGAGCGGACAGGAAGGACATGGCTACACCTTC. Translating gives CASSVSGQEGHGYTF.

The chain carries TRBV10-1 and TRBJ2-3; the D is unclear. CDR3 length: 16 residues. CDR1 and CDR2 from the germline V gene are WNHNN and SYGVQD (reference sequence). Trimming pared 2 bases from V and 1 base from J, leaving 13 bases between. CDR3 DNA: TGCGCCAGCAGTGAGCGTGTAGGTCAGGGCACAGATACGCAGTATTTT. Translation gives CASSERVGQGTDTQYF.

The chain is built from TRBV4-3 and TRBJ1-1; D possibly corresponds to TRBD1 (6 bases). CDR3 length equals 15 residues. The V gene lost 4 bases and the J gene lost 9 bases, with 21 bases spanning the gap. CDR1 and CDR2 (germline): LGHNA, YSLEER. CDR3 sequence reads: CASSRTQGHNFKAFF. CDR3 sequence (DNA): TGCGCCAGCAGCCGCACGCAGGGACACAATTTTAAAGCTTTCTTT.

The chain couples TRBV29-1 to TRBJ2-4; D is undetermined. Trimming shortened V by 4 bases and J by 5 bases, and 12 bases separated the two germline ends. In germline, CDR1 is SQVTM, CDR2 ANQGSEA. The CDR3 is 13 residues long. CDR3 protein: CSVARVRENIQYF. Written as DNA, the CDR3 is TGCAGCGTTGCCCGGGTGAGAGAAAACATTCAGTACTTC.

The chain recombines TRBV10-3 with TRBJ1-1; TRBD1 agrees at 7 bases. This CDR3 is 14 amino acids long. Per the germline V gene, CDR1 is ENHRY and CDR2 is SYGVKD. The junction had 4 bases not matched to a gene; V was cut back by 5 bases and J by 1 base. CDR3 in DNA: TGTGCCATCAGTAACAGGGGTCAGAACACTGAAGCTTTCTTT. Protein sequence: CAISNRGQNTEAFF.

V and J are TRBV25-1 and TRBJ2-1; TRBD1 matches at 10 bases. This CDR3 has 15 amino acids. Germline V gene lookup returns CDR1 MGHDK and CDR2 SYGVNS. V lost 5 bases, J lost 7 bases, and 8 bases stayed unmatched. The CDR3 DNA follows: TGTGCCAGCAGTACCCCTGGGACAGGGGTAAATGAGCAGTTCTTC. This codes for CASSTPGTGVNEQFF.

The V call is TRBV9, the J call TRBJ2-1; 7 positions match TRBD1. Germline V gene data show CDR1 as SGDLS and CDR2 as YYNGEE. The length of the CDR3 is 15 residues. V was pared by 4 bases and J by 7 bases, with 11 bases of the junction left unmatched. As DNA, the CDR3 is TGTGCCAGCAGCCCAGGGGGAAGGACGGAAAATGAGCAGTTCTTC. Amino acid sequence: CASSPGGRTENEQFF.

The V gene is TRBV7-2, the J gene TRBJ2-3, with TRBD2 identical over 7 bases. The germline CDR1 and CDR2 sequences are SGHTA and FQGNSA. Trimming cost V 3 bases and J 4 bases; bases outside gene matches: 10. The CDR3 has 16 amino acids. CDR3 region: CASSFQRGSRSDTQYF. CDR3 coding DNA: TGTGCCAGCAGCTTTCAGCGGGGCTCACGTTCAGATACGCAGTATTTT.